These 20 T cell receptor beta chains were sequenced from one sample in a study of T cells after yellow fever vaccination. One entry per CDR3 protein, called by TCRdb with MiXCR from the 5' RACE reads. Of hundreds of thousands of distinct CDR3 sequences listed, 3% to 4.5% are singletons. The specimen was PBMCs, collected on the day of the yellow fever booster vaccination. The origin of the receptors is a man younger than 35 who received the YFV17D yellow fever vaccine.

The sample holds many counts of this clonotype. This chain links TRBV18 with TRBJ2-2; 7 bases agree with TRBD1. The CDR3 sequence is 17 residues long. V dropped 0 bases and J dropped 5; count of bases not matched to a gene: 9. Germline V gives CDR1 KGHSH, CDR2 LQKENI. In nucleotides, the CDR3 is TGTGCCAGCTCACCACCGAACAGGGGATTAAGGACCGGGGAGCTGTTTTTT. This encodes CASSPPNRGLRTGELFF. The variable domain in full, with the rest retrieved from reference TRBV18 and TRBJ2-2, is NAGVMQNPRHLVRRRGQEARLRCSPMKGHSHVYWYRQLPEEGLKFMVYLQKENIIDESGMPKERFSAEFPKEGPSILRIQQVVRGDSAAYFCASSPPNRGLRTGELFFGEGSRLTVL.

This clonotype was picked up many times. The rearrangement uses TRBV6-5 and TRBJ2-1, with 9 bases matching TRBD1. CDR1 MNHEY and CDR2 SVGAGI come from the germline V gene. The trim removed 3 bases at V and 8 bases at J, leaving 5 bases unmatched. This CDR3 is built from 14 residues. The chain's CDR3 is CASSYEQGAHEQFF. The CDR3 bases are TGTGCCAGCAGTTATGAACAGGGGGCTCATGAGCAGTTCTTC.

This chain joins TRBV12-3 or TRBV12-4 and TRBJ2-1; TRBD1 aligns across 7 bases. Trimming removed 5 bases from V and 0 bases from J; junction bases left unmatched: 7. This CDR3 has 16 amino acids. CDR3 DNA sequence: TGTGCCAGCAGTGGACTTAGGGGGCACTCCTACAATGAGCAGTTCTTC. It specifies CASSGLRGHSYNEQFF.

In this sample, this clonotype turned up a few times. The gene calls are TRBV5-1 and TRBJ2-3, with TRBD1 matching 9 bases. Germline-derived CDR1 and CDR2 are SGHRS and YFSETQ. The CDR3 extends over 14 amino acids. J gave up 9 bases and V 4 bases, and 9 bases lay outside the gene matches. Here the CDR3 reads CASSQGTGTLTQYF. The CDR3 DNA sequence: TGCGCCAGCAGCCAGGGGACAGGGACACTGACGCAGTATTTT.

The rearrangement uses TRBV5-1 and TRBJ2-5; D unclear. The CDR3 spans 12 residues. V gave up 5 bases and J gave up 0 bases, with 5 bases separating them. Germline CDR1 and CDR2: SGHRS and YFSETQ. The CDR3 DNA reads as TGCGCCAGCAGGGCCCACCAAGAGACCCAGTACTTC. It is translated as CASRAHQETQYF.

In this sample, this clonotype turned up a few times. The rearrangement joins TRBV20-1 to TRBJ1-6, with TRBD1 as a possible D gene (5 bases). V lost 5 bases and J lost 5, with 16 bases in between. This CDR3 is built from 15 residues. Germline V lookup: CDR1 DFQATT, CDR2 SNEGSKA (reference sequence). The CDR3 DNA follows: TGCAGTGCTTCGGGACGGCAACGGGATAATTCACCCCTCCACTTT. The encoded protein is CSASGRQRDNSPLHF.

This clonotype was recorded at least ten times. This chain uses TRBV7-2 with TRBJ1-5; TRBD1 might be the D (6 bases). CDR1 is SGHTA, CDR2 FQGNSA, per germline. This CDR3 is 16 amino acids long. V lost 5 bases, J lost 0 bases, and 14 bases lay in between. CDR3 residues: CASSAGTRVSNQPQHF. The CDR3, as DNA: TGTGCCAGCAGCGCCGGGACAAGAGTTAGCAATCAGCCCCAGCATTTT.

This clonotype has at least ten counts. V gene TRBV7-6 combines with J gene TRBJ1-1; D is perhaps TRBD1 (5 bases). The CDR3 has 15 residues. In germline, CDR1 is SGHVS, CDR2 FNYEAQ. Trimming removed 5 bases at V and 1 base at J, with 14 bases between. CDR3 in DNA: TGTGCCAGCAGCCTAGGGGAGATGGGGAACACTGAAGCTTTCTTT. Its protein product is CASSLGEMGNTEAFF. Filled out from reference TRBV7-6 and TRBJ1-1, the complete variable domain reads GAGVSQSPRYKVTKRGQDVALRCDPISGHVSLYWYRQALGQGPEFLTYFNYEAQQDKSGLPNDRFSAERPEGSISTLTIQRTEQRDSAMYRCASSLGEMGNTEAFFGQGTRLTVV.

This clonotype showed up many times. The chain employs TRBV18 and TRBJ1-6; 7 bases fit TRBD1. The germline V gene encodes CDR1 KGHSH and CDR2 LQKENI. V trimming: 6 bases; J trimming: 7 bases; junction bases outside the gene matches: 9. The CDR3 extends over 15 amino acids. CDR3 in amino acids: CASSPSGTENSPLHF. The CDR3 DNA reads TGTGCCAGCTCTCCATCCGGGACAGAAAATTCACCCCTCCACTTT.

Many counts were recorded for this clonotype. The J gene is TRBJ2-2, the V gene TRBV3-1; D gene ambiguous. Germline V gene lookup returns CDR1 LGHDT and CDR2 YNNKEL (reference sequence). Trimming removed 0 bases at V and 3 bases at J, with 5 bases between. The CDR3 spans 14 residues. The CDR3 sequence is CASSQDGDTGELFF. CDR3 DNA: TGTGCCAGCAGCCAAGATGGGGACACCGGGGAGCTGTTTTTT.

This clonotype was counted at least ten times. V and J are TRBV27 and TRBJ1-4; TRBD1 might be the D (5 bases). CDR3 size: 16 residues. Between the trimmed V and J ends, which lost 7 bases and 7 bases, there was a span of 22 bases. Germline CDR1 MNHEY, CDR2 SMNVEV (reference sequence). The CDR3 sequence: CASKSSWGEEVEKLFF. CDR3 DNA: TGTGCCAGCAAATCTTCGTGGGGCGAGGAGGTTGAAAAACTGTTTTTT.

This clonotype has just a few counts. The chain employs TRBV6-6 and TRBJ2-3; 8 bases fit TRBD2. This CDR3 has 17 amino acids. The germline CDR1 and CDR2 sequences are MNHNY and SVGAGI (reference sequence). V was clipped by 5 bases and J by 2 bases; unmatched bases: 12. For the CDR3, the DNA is TGTGCCAGCAGTGCTCTCCGGGCGGGGGGAAACACAGATACGCAGTATTTT. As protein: CASSALRAGGNTDTQYF.

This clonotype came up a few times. The CDR3 DNA reads TGCAGTGCTAGAGATATGATTGGGTATGAAAAACTGTTTTTT. Encoded protein: CSARDMIGYEKLFF. The chain couples TRBV20-1 to TRBJ1-4; D uncertain. Deletions cut 0 bases from V and 6 bases from J, with 11 bases between. The germline V gene has CDR1 DFQATT and CDR2 SNEGSKA (reference sequence). The CDR3 is made up of 14 amino acids.

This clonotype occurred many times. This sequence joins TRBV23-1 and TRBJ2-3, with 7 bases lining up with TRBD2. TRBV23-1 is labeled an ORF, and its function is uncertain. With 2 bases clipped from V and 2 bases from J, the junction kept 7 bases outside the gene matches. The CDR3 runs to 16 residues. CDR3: CASSQHSGALTDTQYF. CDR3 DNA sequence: TGCGCCAGCAGTCAACACAGCGGGGCCCTCACAGATACGCAGTATTTT.

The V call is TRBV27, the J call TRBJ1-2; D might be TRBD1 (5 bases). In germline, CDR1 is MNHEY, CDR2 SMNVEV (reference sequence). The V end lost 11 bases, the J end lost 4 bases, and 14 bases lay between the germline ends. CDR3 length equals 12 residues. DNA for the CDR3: TGTGCCGCCTACTCGGGGCCCTATGGCTACACCTTC. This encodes CAAYSGPYGYTF.

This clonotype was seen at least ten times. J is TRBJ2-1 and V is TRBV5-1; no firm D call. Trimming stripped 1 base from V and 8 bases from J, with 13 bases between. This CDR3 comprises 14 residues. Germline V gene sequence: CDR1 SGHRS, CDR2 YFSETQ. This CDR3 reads CASSLSAGDDEQFF. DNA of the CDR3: TGCGCCAGCAGCTTGTCTGCCGGCGACGATGAGCAGTTCTTC.

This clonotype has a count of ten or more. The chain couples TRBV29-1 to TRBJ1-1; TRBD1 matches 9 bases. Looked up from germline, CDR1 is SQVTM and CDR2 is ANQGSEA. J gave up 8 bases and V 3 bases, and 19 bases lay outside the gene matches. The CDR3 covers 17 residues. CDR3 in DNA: TGCAGCGTTGAGTCAGTGGGACAGGGCGGTCGGGCGGGAGAAGCTTTCTTT. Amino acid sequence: CSVESVGQGGRAGEAFF.

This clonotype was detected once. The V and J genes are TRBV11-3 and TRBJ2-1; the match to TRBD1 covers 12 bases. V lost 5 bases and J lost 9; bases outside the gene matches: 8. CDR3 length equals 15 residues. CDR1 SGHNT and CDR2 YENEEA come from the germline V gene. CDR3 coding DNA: TGTGCCAGCAGCCCCCGGGACAGGGGGCTTGGTGAGCAGTTCTTC. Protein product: CASSPRDRGLGEQFF.

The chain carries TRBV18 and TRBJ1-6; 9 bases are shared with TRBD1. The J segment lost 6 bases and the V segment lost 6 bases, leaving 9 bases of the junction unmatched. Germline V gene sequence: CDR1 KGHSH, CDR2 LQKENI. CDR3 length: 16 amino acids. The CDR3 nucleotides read TGTGCCAGCTCCGAACAGGGGACAGGGCGTAATTCACCCCTCCACTTT. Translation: CASSEQGTGRNSPLHF. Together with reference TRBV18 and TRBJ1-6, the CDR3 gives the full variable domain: NAGVMQNPRHLVRRRGQEARLRCSPMKGHSHVYWYRQLPEEGLKFMVYLQKENIIDESGMPKERFSAEFPKEGPSILRIQQVVRGDSAAYFCASSEQGTGRNSPLHFGNGTRLTVT.

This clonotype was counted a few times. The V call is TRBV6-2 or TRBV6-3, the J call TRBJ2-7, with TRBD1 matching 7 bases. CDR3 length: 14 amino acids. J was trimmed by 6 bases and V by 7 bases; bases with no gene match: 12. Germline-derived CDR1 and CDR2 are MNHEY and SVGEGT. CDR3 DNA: TGTGCCAGCACCAATCCAGGGGGAATTTTCGAGCAGTACTTC. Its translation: CASTNPGGIFEQYF.